This T cell receptor beta chain was identified during a study of neurological immune-mediated disorders. The unsorted libraries were generated from a total of 2 million PBMCs, which had been stored in RNAlater at -80 C. Over 160 million TCR-beta sequences (from 15-18 subjects) were yielded by each sequencing run. Each CDR3 protein gets one entry after TCRdb re-called the 5' RACE reads with MiXCR. The table lists some 33,000 distinct CDR3 sequences, approximately 1.5% of them singletons. This CDR3 spans 15 amino acids. Trimming cost V 0 bases and J 4 bases, with 13 bases left between them. Germline V CDR1 and CDR2: LGHDT, YNNKEL (reference sequence). This clonotype came up many times.

The clonotype originates from a woman in her 30s with multiple sclerosis. The sample taken for sequencing was PBMCs. This chain connects TRBV3-1 to TRBJ2-7; D gene unclear. CDR3 loop: CASSQDPLSTYEQYF. The CDR3 DNA follows: TGTGCCAGCAGCCAAGATCCCCTGAGTACGTACGAGCAGTACTTC.